This T cell receptor (beta chain) is from a study of immune reconstitution after stem cell transplant in scleroderma (dated by TCRdb to between 2016 and 2019). By how much of the sample it makes up, this clonotype is medium-sized (0.01 to 0.1%). The clone's antigen remains unknown. The sample holds no much larger clone one base away, and base qualities are not on file. V is reduced by 7 bases and J by 8 bases, leaving a spacing of 15 bases between them. Taken from cysteine to phenylalanine, the CDR3 has 12 residues. Solely the CDR3 DNA is kept, with 36 bases framed from the first base. As encoded in the germline V gene, CDR1 is SQVTM while CDR2 is ANQGSEA. The library was produced with RT-PCR. The sequencer listed for this sample is Illumina MiSeq. The public reads were reanalyzed by TCRdb: fastp trimming at Q25, MiXCR alignment, in-frame beta chains only. Rows with a matching CDR3 protein are joined into one entry that keeps the most common DNA and genes. This sample comprises about 3,600 distinct CDR3 sequences, nearly 6.5% of them detected only once. Approximately 15% of the sample goes to the ten largest clones.

The rearrangement joined TRBV29-1 to TRBJ2-1; the best D guess is TRBD2, with 5 bases matching. Sample collection occurred before or after autologous hematopoietic stem cell transplantation (not recorded which). This TCR was sampled from a female donor with systemic sclerosis. Donor details come from another sample of the same person, matched by shared clones. The nucleotides read TGCAGCGCCCGGGGTGAGGGAGATGAGCAGTTCTTC. Its protein is CSARGEGDEQFF.